This TCR beta chain was profiled in a study of cytomegalovirus exposure and HLA in healthy donors (dated by TCRdb to 2017 to 2019). A note on the overall study: An earlier analysis of some 600 of the donors reported 276 Gb of sequence data and 100 million to 120 million unique TCR beta sequences obtained from about 180 million T cells. An early release covering roughly 640 HLA-typed donors comprised 250 to 350 gigabases of sequencing data and around 80 million unique TCR sequences. The genetic ancestry cluster associated with self-reported Caucasian donors included around 76% of the approximately 410 genotyped donors. The study aimed to test whether cataloging public T cell receptors could reveal signatures of past pathogen exposure. The study used immunosequencing to profile the T cell repertoires of several hundred subjects and linked those repertoires to cytomegalovirus serostatus. Along with the roughly 700-subject first cohort, a separate validation cohort of roughly 110 different subjects was used. High-throughput TCR immunosequencing, statistical association of individual TCRs with disease status, and machine learning were combined to predict cytomegalovirus infection status. A later analysis re-analyzed previously published TCR beta repertoires from 666 donors and added high-resolution HLA genotyping to study TCR occurrence patterns. Rather than drawing on any new phenotypic data, the later analysis identified candidate immune exposures from TCR beta sequences and the way those sequences occurred across donors. An earlier analysis of roughly 600 of the donors used high-throughput TCR beta sequencing to judge whether each TCR beta V gene segment behaved as functional or pseudogenic. Donor age, sex, ethnicity and CMV serostatus were compiled together with the repertoire data. Genome-wide SNP genotypes for about 55% of the 666 donors were used in a later genetic analysis, which treated that subset as a discovery cohort. All discovery cohort repertoires had been generated using a single sequencing platform. HLA typing included class I and class II loci at four-digit resolution. Typing coverage differed by locus: A, B, C, DRB1 and DQB1 were typed in about 629-640 donors, DQA1 in 522, DPA1 in some 600, and DPB1 in around 440. Four to six DR-DQ haplotypes were handled as single units for association and clustering, since linkage in the cohort was strong. On average, around 240,000 unique TCR beta nucleotide sequences were sequenced per donor among about 400 genotyped donors of the cohort, with roughly 18% of those sequences being non-productive. On the study overall, not on this receptor specifically: The classifier was reported to diagnose cytomegalovirus status with high specificity and sensitivity in both the original and validation cohorts. For the cohort, immune exposure information was limited to CMV serostatus. In the study, some 180 TCR beta chains were listed as associated with cytomegalovirus. In a later analysis, HLA-associated TCR beta chains were found to be more clonally expanded and to have lower generation probabilities than equally common non-associated chains. A cluster of highly shared sequence variants was judged likely to represent a technical artifact of the sequencing pipeline. Because counts were too low, about 15 rarely observed V segments, including chromosome 9 orphons, were left out of the earlier analysis of 500 to 650 of the donors. Most CMV-associated TCR beta chains appeared to be HLA-restricted in a later analysis, and the HLA associations seemed to be driven largely by CMV exposure. Several of the top co-occurrence clusters appeared to be linked to parvovirus B19, influenza, CMV and Epstein-Barr virus, according to a later analysis. In an earlier analysis of roughly 560 of the donors, most TCR beta V segments were observed in productive rearrangements about 87% or about 30% of the time, broadly matching IMGT annotations. In a later analysis, TCR association rates were found to vary across HLA loci, with the most associated TCRs seen for DRB1 alleles and the fewest for HLA-C alleles. Roughly uniform sequencing depth across donors was assumed in presence/absence analyses, although this assumption may not hold. Strong co-occurrence of HLA alleles, especially DR and DQ, made assigning TCR associations to individual alleles difficult. Specific HLA alleles were associated with 15,000 to 20,000 TCR beta sequences at a false discovery rate of 0.05 in a later analysis. This cohort had only TCR beta chains sequenced, and the lack of alpha or paired-chain data limited which features could be detected. A later genetic analysis associated a missense DCLRE1C variant with V-gene and J-gene trimming of TCR beta chains, and an independent cohort replicated the association. In vitro tests confirmed that a few of the cytomegalovirus-associated TCR beta chains recognize cytomegalovirus antigens. According to the authors, the approach could potentially be generalized to other disease states and immunological phenotypes. Most TCR sequences were observed very rarely across donors, whereas some public TCRs were present in many individuals. Linkage disequilibrium might explain the correlated functional status among segregating V segments, but an unknown experimental factor could not be excluded. According to a later genetic analysis, donors in an Asian-associated ancestry cluster had fewer N-insertions in productive TCRs than the approximately 610-donor mean. HLA typing was unavailable for some donors at each locus, so association tests used only the typed subset. A further reported finding was that TCR beta sequences accurately predicted the HLA-A and HLA-B alleles for most subjects in the first cohort.

Library prep was done by the immunoSEQ multiplex PCR assay. For the multiplex PCR, a mixture combining 60 forward primers for TCR Vbeta segments and 13 reverse primers for TCR Jbeta segments was used. The CDR3 region of rearranged TCR beta genes was amplified from genomic DNA by a multiplex PCR assay. Amplified TCR beta libraries were sequenced as 87-base-pair reads on the Illumina HiSeq System. The authors' pipeline ran thus. In a later analysis, about 80 million unique TCR beta chains were counted across the 690 or so repertoires, and some 10 million of these chains were shared by at least two donors. Raw reads were error-corrected and collapsed into unique sequences by a nearest-neighbor algorithm in which closely related sequences were merged to remove PCR and sequencing errors. V, D and J gene segments were assigned by aligning CDR3 sequences to IMGT reference sequences. For a sequence to be retained, a match of at least six nucleotides was required to both a V gene segment and a J gene segment. Rearrangements were called productive when the CDR3 lacked stop codons and stayed in frame with V and J; all others were non-productive. CDR3 was defined according to IMGT convention as the region running from the second conserved V-encoded cysteine to the conserved J-encoded phenylalanine. The earlier analysis of 450 to 750 of the donors excluded any sequence lacking an unambiguous match to a single V gene segment. In an earlier analysis of 500 to 750 of the donors, V segments were called functional above 56.7% productive rearrangements and were called segregating when the between-donor standard deviation exceeded 5%. To diagnose cytomegalovirus status from the catalog of TCR beta chain sequences, a statistical classification framework was built. A later analysis assigned V and J genes by comparing TCR nucleotide sequences with IMGT/GENE-DB human TR gene sequences. Using the TCRdist pipeline, a later analysis assigned CDR3 sequences along with most-parsimonious VDJ recombination scenarios. A later analysis defined each TCR beta chain by its CDR3 amino acid sequence plus V-gene family, and excluded reads lacking a unique V-gene family. To address suspected cross-contamination and a sequencing artifact, a later analysis removed around 590 highly shared, low-generation-probability nucleotide sequences. In a later analysis, a clonal expansion index for each public chain was calculated from normalized within-repertoire ranks of inferred template counts. A later analysis computed generation probabilities with a VDJ recombination model fitted to out-of-frame rearrangements, and checked the results against IGoR. A later analysis scored TCR-TCR, TCR-HLA and TCR-CMV co-occurrence with hypergeometric tests, applying a repertoire-size bias correction to TCR pairs. To estimate false discovery rates, a later analysis permuted the HLA or CMV assignments 20 times. In a later analysis, co-occurring TCRs were grouped with DBSCAN, and TCRdist sequence similarity was added when clustering was performed within HLA-allele-positive subsets. Repertoires with fewer than 30,000 or more than 120,000 public chains, plus five repertoires with anomalous nucleotide sharing, were excluded from co-occurrence clustering. Imported from immuneACCESS, the table was reduced by TCRdb to in-frame sequences with V and J called. These copies leave out some clones; in studies compared against another copy, an unresolved V gene accounts for under half, and the cause of the remainder is not known. D and trimming were read from the DNA, whereas the V and J calls and clone size are those reported in that table. Across this sample there are about 130,000 clones, with around 80% seen only once. The top ten clonotypes cover 1.2% of the sample.

Details on this clone: Its antigen is not yet known. Per-nucleotide qualities are absent, and no much larger clonotype sits a single base away.

The cohort was made up of 666 healthy bone marrow donors. At the time of sampling, all cohort members were nominally healthy, though unrecorded immune exposures were likely present. The donor was CMV seronegative and was included in the group of a few hundred seronegative cohort members. Each donor provided a peripheral blood sample, and peripheral blood mononuclear cells were used for TCR beta sequencing. Genomic DNA extraction from the blood cell samples was performed with the Qiagen DNeasy Blood Extraction Kit. The TCR was taken from a female donor in good health and CMV-seronegative. Sequenced sample: PBMCs.

CDR3 protein: CASSIAQGVVGELFF. The nucleotides read TGTGCCAGTAGTATAGCCCAGGGGGTCGTCGGGGAGCTGTTTTTT. The sequence joins TRBV19 to TRBJ2-2, with TRBD1 matching 7 junction bases. From a lookup of the germline V gene (reference sequence), CDR1 and CDR2 are LNHDA and SQIVND. Trimmed from V: 1 base; trimmed from J: 7 bases; junction bases lacking a gene match: 6. Inclusive of the bounding cysteine and phenylalanine, the CDR3 is 15 residues long. The kept DNA is CDR3 alone, 45 bases in frame from the first base.